These 16 T cell receptor beta chains share one sample of origin, sequenced in a study of blood T cell repertoires in COVID-19. Libraries were prepared by immunoSEQ multiplex PCR; TCRdb keeps only in-frame clonotypes and omits some of them. The sample contains hundreds of thousands of clones, approximately 83% of which appear only once. The specimen was PBMCs or T cells enriched from blood (not recorded which). The receptors come from a woman in her thirties or forties who had been exposed to COVID-19.

The J gene is TRBJ1-3, the V gene TRBV7-9; 9 bases fit TRBD1. The V and J ends lost 5 bases and 4 bases, in that order; junction bases with no gene match: 6. The CDR3 loop spans 15 amino acids. Looked up from germline, CDR1 is SEHNR and CDR2 is FQNEAQ (reference sequence). The CDR3 loop reads CASSKADRGGNTIYF. The CDR3 DNA reads as TGTGCCAGCAGCAAGGCGGACAGGGGAGGAAACACCATATATTTT.

The chain couples TRBV9 to TRBJ2-2; 9 bases map to TRBD2. V was clipped by 0 bases and J by 4 bases; unmatched bases: 10. The germline gives CDR1 SGDLS, CDR2 YYNGEE. This CDR3 has 18 amino acids. The CDR3 nucleotides are TGTGCCAGCAGCGTAGGTTTTCTGGCTAGCGGGGCCACCGGGGAGCTGTTTTTT. Translated: CASSVGFLASGATGELFF.

The chain uses TRBV29-1 and TRBJ1-5; 7 bases fit TRBD1. Germline CDR1 SQVTM, CDR2 ANQGSEA. The CDR3 runs 13 residues. V trimming: 7 bases; J trimming: 6 bases; junction bases outside the gene matches: 9. CDR3 region: CSAGQGGGQPQHF. Written as DNA, the CDR3 is TGCAGCGCGGGTCAGGGGGGAGGTCAGCCCCAGCATTTT.

The chain combines TRBV2 with TRBJ1-3, with 7 positions matching TRBD1. This CDR3 contains 14 residues. The V and J ends lost 6 bases and 0 bases, in that order; junction bases with no gene match: 2. Germline values: CDR1 SNHLY, CDR2 FYNNEI. The DNA for the CDR3 is TGTGCCAGCAGGGGGACAGTCTCTGGAAACACCATATATTTT. Protein sequence: CASRGTVSGNTIYF.

This chain uses TRBV6-5 with TRBJ1-4; TRBD1 might be the D (6 bases). This CDR3 spans 13 amino acids. The V and J ends lost 8 bases and 7 bases respectively, with 14 bases between them. From germline, CDR1 is MNHEY and CDR2 SVGAGI. The CDR3 DNA reads as TGTGCCAGCCAAGGGGGGGTAGGTGAAAAACTGTTTTTT. The encoded protein is CASQGGVGEKLFF.

This clone appeared a single time. This chain links TRBV19 with TRBJ1-1; 8 bases fit TRBD1. The CDR3 has 15 amino acids. V trimming: 5 bases; J trimming: 1 base; junction bases outside the gene matches: 6. CDR1 LNHDA and CDR2 SQIVND come from the germline V gene (reference sequence). This chain's CDR3 is CASSSRQGTNTEAFF. The CDR3 nucleotides are TGTGCCAGTAGTTCGAGACAGGGGACGAACACTGAAGCTTTCTTT. The full variable domain, in which reference TRBV19 and TRBJ1-1 provide the parts outside the CDR3, is DGGITQSPKYLFRKEGQNVTLSCEQNLNHDAMYWYRQDPGQGLRLIYYSQIVNDFQKGDIAEGYSVSREKKESFPLTVTSAQKNPTAFYLCASSSRQGTNTEAFFGQGTRLTVV.

The rearrangement links TRBV9 to TRBJ1-5, with 8 bases matching TRBD1. After removal of 0 bases from V and 5 bases from J, the junction contained 4 bases not matched to a gene. The CDR3 has 15 residues. Germline CDR1 is SGDLS and CDR2 is YYNGEE. The CDR3 region has the DNA TGTGCCAGCAGCGTAGGGGACAGGACAGATCAGCCCCAGCATTTT. Amino acids: CASSVGDRTDQPQHF.

The chain combines TRBV19 with TRBJ1-2; D not resolved. V lost 5 bases, J lost 8 bases, and 15 bases lay in between. Germline V gene data show CDR1 as LNHDA and CDR2 as SQIVND (reference sequence). The CDR3 totals 13 residues. The CDR3 DNA reads TGTGCCAGTAGTTCCCGGGTTCCCTGGGGCTACACCTTC. Protein sequence: CASSSRVPWGYTF.

The chain has TRBV28 and TRBJ1-3; the D gene is possibly TRBD1 (5 bases). The CDR3 covers 12 residues. Deletions cut 7 bases from V and 8 bases from J, with 12 bases between. Germline V gene lookup returns CDR1 MDHEN and CDR2 SYDVKM. CDR3 sequence reads: CASMPRVDTIYF. The CDR3 nucleotides read TGTGCCAGCATGCCCAGGGTGGACACCATATATTTT. Full variable domain (outside the CDR3, taken from reference TRBV28 and TRBJ1-3): DVKVTQSSRYLVKRTGEKVFLECVQDMDHENMFWYRQDPGLGLRLIYFSYDVKMKEKGDIPEGYSVSREKKERFSLILESASTNQTSMYLCASMPRVDTIYFGEGSWLTVV.

Points on this clone: The junction differs from germline at one of its ends, possibly a read error. The rearrangement links TRBV7-3 to TRBJ1-1; TRBD1 agrees at 7 bases. The germline V gene encodes CDR1 SGHTA and CDR2 FQGTGA. CDR3 length: 15 residues. CDR3 sequence (DNA): TGTGCCAGCAGCCTAACAGGGGCGATTTCCACTGAAGCTTTCTTT. Amino acids: CASSLTGAISTEAFF.

The chain carries TRBV18 and TRBJ1-5; 9 bases agree with TRBD1. From germline, CDR1 is KGHSH and CDR2 LQKENI. The J segment lost 2 bases and the V segment lost 0 bases, leaving 5 bases of the junction unmatched. The CDR3 sequence is 17 residues long. The DNA of the CDR3 is TGTGCCAGCTCACCACCGGGACAGGGATGGGGCAATCAGCCCCAGCATTTT. Amino acid sequence: CASSPPGQGWGNQPQHF.

The chain links TRBV5-1 to TRBJ2-3; D ambiguous. Germline V lookup: CDR1 SGHRS, CDR2 YFSETQ. The CDR3 consists of 17 residues. Trimming shortened V by 4 bases and J by 0 bases, and 18 bases separated the two germline ends. The CDR3 sequence is CASSIRGRRSSTDTQYF. In nucleotides, the CDR3 is TGCGCCAGCAGCATCCGAGGTAGACGGTCTAGCACAGATACGCAGTATTTT.

The chain uses TRBV5-1 and TRBJ2-3, with TRBD2 matching over 7 bases. Germline assignment: CDR1 SGHRS and CDR2 YFSETQ. Trimming took 0 bases from V and 0 from J; bases not matched to a gene: 7. This CDR3 region has 17 residues. The chain's CDR3 is CASSLEGERESTDTQYF. CDR3 nucleotides: TGCGCCAGCAGCTTGGAGGGCGAGCGGGAAAGCACAGATACGCAGTATTTT.

This chain connects TRBV6-5 to TRBJ2-5; D possibly corresponds to TRBD2 (5 bases). CDR3 length: 14 residues. V lost 2 bases and J lost 4, with 11 bases in between. Germline-derived CDR1 and CDR2 are MNHEY and SVGAGI. The CDR3 here is CASSYGLIRETQYF. CDR3 DNA: TGTGCCAGCAGTTACGGACTGATACGAGAGACCCAGTACTTC.

The chain is built from TRBV7-6 and TRBJ1-2; D gene ambiguous. Germline CDR1 and CDR2: SGHVS and FNYEAQ. The V end was cut by 5 bases, the J end by 1 base, with 17 bases between. The CDR3 is 16 residues long. DNA for the CDR3: TGTGCCAGCAGCGCCCGCCCGGGGTTCGGTAACTATGGCTACACCTTC. It specifies CASSARPGFGNYGYTF.

This clone has a single count. The chain carries TRBV5-5 and TRBJ1-4; 10 nucleotides align to TRBD1. The V gene end was trimmed by 4 bases and the J gene end by 5 bases; junction bases not matched to a gene: 8. CDR1 is SGHKS and CDR2 is YYEKEE in the germline V gene (reference sequence). The CDR3 covers 16 residues. CDR3 residues: CASSSRTGGTNEKLFF. CDR3 bases: TGTGCCAGCAGCAGCCGGACAGGGGGTACGAATGAAAAACTGTTTTTT. Full variable domain (missing parts from reference TRBV5-5 and TRBJ1-4): DAGVTQSPTHLIKTRGQQVTLRCSPISGHKSVSWYQQVLGQGPQFIFQYYEKEERGRGNFPDRFSARQFPNYSSELNVNALLLGDSALYLCASSSRTGGTNEKLFFGSGTQLSVL.